This TCR beta chain originates from a study of long-term antiretroviral therapy in people with HIV. Study outcomes and limitations: Transplant-donor-level diversity was not reached after ART, though diversity increased. Nothing was known about ART adherence, viral resistance or changes in therapy.

Every donor contributed at least one pre-ART and at least two post-ART PBMC samples. Ahead of DNA extraction, samples held about 0.95-10 million cryopreserved PBMC each. Sequencing used immunoSEQ v3.0 at survey level. Data came from immunoSEQ multiplex PCR; TCRdb stores just in-frame clones and leaves some out. Here the sample spans around 19,000 clones, more than 65% being singletons. On this clone: Its target is not known.

Trimming pared 1 base from V and 4 bases from J, leaving 11 bases between. This CDR3 has 14 residues. Germline values: CDR1 SGHRS, CDR2 YFSETQ. This receptor was obtained from a man aged 35 to 55 with HIV. The chain couples TRBV5-1 to TRBJ1-2, with D unclear. The specimen comprised unsorted PBMCs, sampled less than 2.5 years after starting antiretroviral therapy. CDR3 region: CASSLTAATYGYTF. The DNA for the CDR3 is TGCGCCAGCAGCTTGACAGCCGCTACCTATGGCTACACCTTC.